What follows are 21 T cell receptor beta chains derived from one specimen sequenced in a study of T cells in Graves' hyperthyroidism and ophthalmopathy (dated by TCRdb to the late 2010s). Library prep was done by multiplex PCR. The run used an Illumina HiSeq 2000. The TCR beta CDR3 regions were amplified from the RNA transcripts. The TCR CDR3 was subjected to a first round of RT-PCR using the HTBI primer set and the Qiagen OneStep RT-PCR kit. TCRdb redid the processing of the public reads, applying fastp at Q25 and MiXCR, and retained in-frame beta chains. When rows share a CDR3 protein, they turn into one entry using the most common DNA and genes. Within this sample are a few hundred thousand distinct CDR3 sequences, with around 42% of them counted one time only. More than 7% of the sample is taken by the ten largest. Sequenced input: peripheral blood or thyroid tissue (not recorded which). The receptors originated from a young woman with Graves' hyperthyroidism.

The chain has TRBV10-3 and TRBJ1-6; no clear D gene. This CDR3 is 13 amino acids long. In germline, CDR1 is ENHRY, CDR2 SYGVKD. The CDR3 DNA follows: TGTGCTAACACTGGCCCTCTTAATTCACCCCTCCACTTT. It is translated as CANTGPLNSPLHF.

This clonotype was recorded at least ten times. This chain joins TRBV29-1 and TRBJ1-2; D not resolved. The germline V and J ends were trimmed by 2 bases and 0 bases, with 7 bases remaining between them. The CDR3 runs to 13 residues. Germline V gene lookup returns CDR1 SQVTM and CDR2 ANQGSEA. This CDR3 is CSVEHITNYGYTF. The CDR3, as DNA: TGCAGCGTTGAACACATAACTAACTATGGCTACACCTTC.

This clonotype came up many times. This chain links TRBV5-1 with TRBJ1-5; D unclear. The germline gives CDR1 SGHRS, CDR2 YFSETQ. This CDR3 region has 15 residues. The ends were cut back, 4 bases at V and 3 bases at J, with 14 bases in the middle. The CDR3 is CASSPATDPNQPQHF. CDR3 nucleotide sequence: TGCGCCAGCAGCCCGGCAACGGACCCCAATCAGCCCCAGCATTTT.

This clonotype was recorded many times. The chain is built from TRBV5-8 and TRBJ1-5; 9 nucleotides match TRBD1. This CDR3 contains 14 residues. V lost 4 bases to trimming and J lost 7 bases; unmatched junction nucleotides: 6. Per germline, CDR1 SGHTS and CDR2 YDEGEE. CDR3 DNA sequence: TGTGCCAGCAGCCCGGGACAGGGCGAACAGCCCCAGCATTTT. Translation gives CASSPGQGEQPQHF.

The sample holds many counts of this clonotype. This chain links TRBV7-2 with TRBJ1-5; the D gene is possibly TRBD1 (6 bases). CDR1 SGHTA and CDR2 FQGNSA come from the germline V gene. The CDR3 length is 14 residues. V gave up 4 bases and J gave up 5 bases, with 12 bases separating them. The CDR3 loop is CASSSGADYQPQHF. Written as DNA, the CDR3 is TGTGCCAGCAGCTCGGGGGCCGATTATCAGCCCCAGCATTTT.

This chain uses TRBV12-3 or TRBV12-4 with TRBJ2-7, with TRBD2 identical over 8 bases. The CDR3 is 14 amino acids. With 6 bases clipped from V and 4 bases from J, the junction kept 8 bases outside the gene matches. The CDR3 DNA follows: TGTGCCAGCAGCGAATCGGGAGGGTGGTACGAGCAGTACTTC. This gives the protein CASSESGGWYEQYF.

This clonotype was picked up many times. The rearrangement joins TRBV7-9 to TRBJ2-7; TRBD1 aligns across 8 bases. This CDR3 spans 16 amino acids. The V gene's germline CDR1 is SEHNR and CDR2 FQNEAQ (reference sequence). With V trimmed by 3 bases and J by 2 bases, 9 bases remained unmatched. DNA for the CDR3: TGTGCCAGCAGCTTCCGACGGGACAGGCAAACCTACGAGCAGTACTTC. This gives the protein CASSFRRDRQTYEQYF.

This clonotype showed up many times. The CDR3 loop reads CASSDRSGSYEQYF. CDR3 DNA: TGTGCCAGCAGTGACCGCAGTGGGAGCTACGAGCAGTACTTC. This chain links TRBV25-1 with TRBJ2-7; D is perhaps TRBD2 (5 bases). CDR3 length: 14 amino acids. CDR1 MGHDK and CDR2 SYGVNS come from the germline V gene. V was pared by 3 bases and J by 3 bases, with 12 bases between.

This clonotype was seen ten or more times. The chain employs TRBV2 and TRBJ2-5; D could derive from TRBD1 or TRBD2 (6 bases each). The germline gives CDR1 SNHLY, CDR2 FYNNEI. Trimming left V 8 bases short and J 2 bases short, with 12 bases between. This CDR3 region has 13 residues. CDR3 residues: CASLGGQQETQYF. In DNA form, the CDR3 reads TGTGCCAGCCTAGGGGGGCAGCAAGAGACCCAGTACTTC.

The CDR3 protein is CASREYGSYEQYF. The CDR3 DNA reads as TGTGCCAGCAGGGAATACGGGTCCTACGAGCAGTACTTC. The chain is built from TRBV2 and TRBJ2-7; no reliable D call. Germline V CDR1 and CDR2: SNHLY, FYNNEI. There are 13 residues in the CDR3. Trimming removed 6 bases from V and 1 base from J, with 10 bases in between.

As for this clonotype: A much larger clone is a single base away; this may be a read error. This chain uses TRBV15 with TRBJ1-1; D is perhaps TRBD1 (5 bases). Germline loops: CDR1 LNHNV, CDR2 YYDKDF (reference sequence). Deletions cut 10 bases from V and 3 bases from J, with 15 bases between. CDR3 length equals 13 residues. The chain's CDR3 is CASQDNMDTEAFF. CDR3 in DNA: TGTGCCAGCCAGGACAATATGGACACTGAAGCTTTCTTT.

Details on this clonotype: A much larger clonotype is one base distant, so this may be a read error. This chain uses TRBV9 with TRBJ1-2; 7 bases align to TRBD1. The CDR3 contains 13 residues. V trimming: 4 bases; J trimming: 4 bases; junction bases outside the gene matches: 4. The germline CDR1 and CDR2 sequences are SGDLS and YYNGEE. CDR3 coding DNA: TGTGCCAGCAGCCTAACAGGGGTCTATGGCTACACCTTC. It translates to CASSLTGVYGYTF. The variable domain in full, with the rest retrieved from reference TRBV9 and TRBJ1-2, is DSGVTQTPKHLITATGQRVTLRCSPRSGDLSVYWYQQSLDQGLQFLIQYYNGEERAKGNILERFSAQQFPDLHSELNLSSLELGDSALYFCASSLTGVYGYTFGSGTRLTVV.

This clonotype has at least ten counts. The genes are TRBV20-1 and TRBJ1-4; D not certain. The germline V gene has CDR1 DFQATT and CDR2 SNEGSKA (reference sequence). CDR3 length equals 16 residues. Deletions cut 3 bases from V and 0 bases from J, with 14 bases between. CDR3 loop: CSARGRTAATNEKLFF. The CDR3 DNA reads as TGCAGTGCTAGGGGGAGGACTGCTGCAACTAATGAAAAACTGTTTTTT.

This clonotype turned up a few times. A much more abundant neighbour one base away suggests this may be a read error. V and J are TRBV12-3 or TRBV12-4 and TRBJ2-7; 7 positions agree with TRBD1. The CDR3 covers 13 residues. Trimming took 5 bases from V and 3 from J; bases not matched to a gene: 4. As DNA, the CDR3 is TGTGCCAGCAGTCGGGGACAGAACTACGAGCAGTACTTC. Protein sequence: CASSRGQNYEQYF.

This clonotype was recorded only once. The J gene is TRBJ2-2, the V gene TRBV6-1, with 9 bases lining up with TRBD2. J was trimmed by 6 bases and V by 1 base; bases with no gene match: 6. Germline-derived CDR1 and CDR2 are MNHNS and SASEGT. This CDR3 is built from 16 residues. CDR3 sequence (DNA): TGTGCCAGCAGTGAAGTAGGTAGCGGGAGCCCCGGGGAGCTGTTTTTT. Its protein is CASSEVGSGSPGELFF.

DNA for the CDR3: TGTGCCAGCAGCCCCGGGATCGGAGGCGAAAAACTGTTTTTT. Translated: CASSPGIGGEKLFF. The chain employs TRBV7-3 and TRBJ1-4; no clear D gene. Germline CDR1 and CDR2: SGHTA and FQGTGA. The CDR3 extends over 14 amino acids. Deletions cut 5 bases from V and 8 bases from J, with 15 bases between.

This clonotype was recorded at least ten times. V is TRBV29-1 and J is TRBJ2-7, with 9 positions matching TRBD2. The length of the CDR3 is 14 residues. The germline CDR1 and CDR2 sequences are SQVTM and ANQGSEA. V shed 6 bases and J 6 bases; nucleotides not matched to a gene: 12. CDR3 in amino acids: CSVGSGSGGGEQYF. The CDR3, as DNA: TGCAGCGTCGGTAGCGGGAGCGGTGGGGGCGAGCAGTACTTC.

At least ten counts were recorded for this clonotype. The chain recombines TRBV7-9 with TRBJ2-2; 10 bases are a match to TRBD2. The germline V gene has CDR1 SEHNR and CDR2 FQNEAQ (reference sequence). V lost 2 bases and J lost 8; bases outside the gene matches: 8. This CDR3 contains 16 residues. The CDR3 DNA sequence: TGTGCCAGCAGCTTAAGGCTAGCGGGAGCCAATGGGGAGCTGTTTTTT. Its protein is CASSLRLAGANGELFF.

A note on this clonotype: Because the CDR3 is missing its conserved closing phenylalanine or tryptophan, this is likely a read error. This chain connects TRBV7-2 to TRBJ2-5; D is unresolved. The CDR3 sequence is 11 residues long. Per germline, CDR1 SGHTA and CDR2 FQGNSA. Trimming left V 5 bases short and J 2 bases short, with 3 bases between. The CDR3 DNA sequence: TGTGCCAGCAGCGTTCAAGAGACCCAGTACCTC. Protein: CASSVQETQYL.

This clonotype was counted between two and nine times. This rearrangement joins TRBV3-1 to TRBJ1-2, with D hard to call. V lost 0 bases to trimming and J lost 1 base, with 6 bases between them. This CDR3 is built from 14 residues. Looked up from germline, CDR1 is LGHDT and CDR2 is YNNKEL (reference sequence). CDR3 sequence (DNA): TGTGCCAGCAGCCAAGATTGGAATAACTATGGCTACACCTTC. Translation: CASSQDWNNYGYTF.

This clonotype was observed many times. The rearrangement links TRBV6-4 to TRBJ2-1; 7 bases fit TRBD2. The CDR3 contains 15 residues. V lost 4 bases and J lost 7; bases outside the gene matches: 10. Germline V gene lookup returns CDR1 MRHNA and CDR2 SNTAGT. CDR3 bases: TGTGCCAGCAGTGTTGCGTCGGGGGGTTTGAATGAGCAGTTCTTC. Its protein is CASSVASGGLNEQFF.